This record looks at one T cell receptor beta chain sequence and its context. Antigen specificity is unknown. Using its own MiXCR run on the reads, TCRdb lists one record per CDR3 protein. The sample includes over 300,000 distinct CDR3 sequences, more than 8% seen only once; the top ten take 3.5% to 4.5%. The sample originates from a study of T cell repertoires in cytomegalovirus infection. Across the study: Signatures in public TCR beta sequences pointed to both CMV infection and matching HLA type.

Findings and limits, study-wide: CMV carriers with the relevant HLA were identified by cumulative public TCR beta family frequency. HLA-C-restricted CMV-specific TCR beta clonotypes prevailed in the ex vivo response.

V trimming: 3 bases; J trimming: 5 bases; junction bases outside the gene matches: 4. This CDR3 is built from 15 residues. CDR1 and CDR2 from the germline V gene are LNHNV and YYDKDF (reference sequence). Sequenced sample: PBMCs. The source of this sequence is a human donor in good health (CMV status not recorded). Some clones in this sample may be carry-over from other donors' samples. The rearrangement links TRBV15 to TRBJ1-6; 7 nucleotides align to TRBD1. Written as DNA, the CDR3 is TGTGCCACCAGCAGGATCGACAGGGATAATTCACCCCTCCACTTT. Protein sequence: CATSRIDRDNSPLHF.